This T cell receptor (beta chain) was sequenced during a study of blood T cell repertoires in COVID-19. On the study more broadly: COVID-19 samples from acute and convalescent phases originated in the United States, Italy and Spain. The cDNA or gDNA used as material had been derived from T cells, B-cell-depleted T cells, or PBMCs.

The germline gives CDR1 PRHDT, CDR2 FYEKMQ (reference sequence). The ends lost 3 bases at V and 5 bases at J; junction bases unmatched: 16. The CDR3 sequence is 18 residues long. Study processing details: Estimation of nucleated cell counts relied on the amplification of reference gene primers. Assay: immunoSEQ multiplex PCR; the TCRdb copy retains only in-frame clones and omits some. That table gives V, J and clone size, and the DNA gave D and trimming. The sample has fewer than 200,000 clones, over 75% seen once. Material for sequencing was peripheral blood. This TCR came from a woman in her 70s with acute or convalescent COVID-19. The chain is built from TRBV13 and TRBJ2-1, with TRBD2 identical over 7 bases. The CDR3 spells CASSFFEVAGAYDNEQFF. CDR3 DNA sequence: TGTGCCAGCAGCTTTTTCGAAGTGGCGGGAGCGTACGACAATGAGCAGTTCTTC.